This T cell receptor beta chain comes out of a study of a mutant IDH1 vaccine in newly diagnosed glioma. This CDR3 spans 13 amino acids. Trimming removed 3 bases from V and 10 bases from J, with 13 bases in between. Per germline, CDR1 GTSNPN and CDR2 SVGIG (reference sequence). This clone has only a few counts. Produced via immunoSEQ multiplex PCR; TCRdb's table is partial and in-frame only. This sample carries around 89,000 clones, 83% of them seen once, and the ten largest clones take 7% to 9%. Sample time point: baseline, week 1 (first vaccination visit). The treatment: pre-vaccination baseline after standard-of-care therapy.

V and J are TRBV30 and TRBJ1-6, with a tentative D call TRBD1 (5 bases). This clonotype was sampled from a woman between 45 and 65 years old with glioma. This specimen consisted of PBMCs, obtained from a glioma patient treated with radiotherapy, temozolomide or both. CDR3: CAWRMQGRSPLHF. CDR3 nucleotide sequence: TGTGCCTGGAGAATGCAGGGTCGGTCACCCCTCCACTTT.